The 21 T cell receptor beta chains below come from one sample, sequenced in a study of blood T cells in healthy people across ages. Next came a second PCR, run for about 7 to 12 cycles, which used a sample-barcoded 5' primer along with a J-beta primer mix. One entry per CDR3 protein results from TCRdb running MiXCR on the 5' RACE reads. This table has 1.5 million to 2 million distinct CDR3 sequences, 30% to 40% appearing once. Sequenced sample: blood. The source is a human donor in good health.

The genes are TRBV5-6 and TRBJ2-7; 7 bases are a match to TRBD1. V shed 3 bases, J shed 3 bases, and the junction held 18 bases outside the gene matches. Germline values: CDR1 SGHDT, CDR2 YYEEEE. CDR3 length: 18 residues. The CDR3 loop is CASSSAVRTGTEDYEQYF. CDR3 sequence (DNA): TGTGCCAGCAGCTCGGCCGTTAGGACCGGGACAGAGGACTACGAGCAGTACTTC. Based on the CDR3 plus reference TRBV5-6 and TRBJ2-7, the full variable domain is DAGVTQSPTHLIKTRGQQVTLRCSPKSGHDTVSWYQQALGQGPQFIFQYYEEEERQRGNFPDRFSGHQFPNYSSELNVNALLLGDSALYLCASSSAVRTGTEDYEQYFGPGTRLTVT.

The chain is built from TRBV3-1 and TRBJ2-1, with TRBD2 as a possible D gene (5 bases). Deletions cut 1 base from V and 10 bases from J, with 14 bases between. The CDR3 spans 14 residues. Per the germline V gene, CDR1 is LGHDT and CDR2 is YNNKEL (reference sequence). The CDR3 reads CASSQGLQSGEQFF. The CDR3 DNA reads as TGTGCCAGCAGCCAAGGACTACAGAGTGGGGAGCAGTTCTTC.

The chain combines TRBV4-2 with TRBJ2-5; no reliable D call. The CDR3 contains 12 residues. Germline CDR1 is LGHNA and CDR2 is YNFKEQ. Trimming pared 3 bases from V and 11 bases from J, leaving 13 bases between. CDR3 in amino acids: CASSQGTLGQYF. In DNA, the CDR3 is TGTGCCAGCAGCCAGGGAACCCTAGGGCAGTACTTC.

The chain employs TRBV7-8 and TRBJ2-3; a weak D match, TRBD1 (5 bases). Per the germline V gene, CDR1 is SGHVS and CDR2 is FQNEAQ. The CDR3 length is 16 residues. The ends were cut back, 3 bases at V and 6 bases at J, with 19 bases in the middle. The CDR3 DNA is TGTGCCAGCAGCTTTAATGGGCAGGGCGTATTGGATACGCAGTATTTT. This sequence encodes CASSFNGQGVLDTQYF.

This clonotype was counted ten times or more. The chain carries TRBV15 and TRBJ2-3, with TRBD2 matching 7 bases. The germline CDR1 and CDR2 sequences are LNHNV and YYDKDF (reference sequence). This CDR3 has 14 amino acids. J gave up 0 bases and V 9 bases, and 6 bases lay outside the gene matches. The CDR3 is CATTGGGSTDTQYF. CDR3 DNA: TGTGCCACAACTGGGGGGGGGAGCACAGATACGCAGTATTTT.

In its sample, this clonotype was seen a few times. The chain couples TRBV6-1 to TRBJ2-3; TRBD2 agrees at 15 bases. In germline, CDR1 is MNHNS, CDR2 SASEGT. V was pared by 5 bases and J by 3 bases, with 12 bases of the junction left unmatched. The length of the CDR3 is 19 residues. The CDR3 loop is CASSTGLAGGGPFTDTQYF. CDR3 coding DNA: TGTGCCAGCAGTACGGGACTAGCGGGGGGCGGACCCTTTACAGATACGCAGTATTTT.

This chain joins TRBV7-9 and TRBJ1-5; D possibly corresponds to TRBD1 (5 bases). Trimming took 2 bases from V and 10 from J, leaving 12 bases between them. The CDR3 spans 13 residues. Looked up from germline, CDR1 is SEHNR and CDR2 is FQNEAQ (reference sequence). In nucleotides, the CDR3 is TGTGCCAGCAGCTTAAATGGGGCAGGACCCCAGCATTTT. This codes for CASSLNGAGPQHF.

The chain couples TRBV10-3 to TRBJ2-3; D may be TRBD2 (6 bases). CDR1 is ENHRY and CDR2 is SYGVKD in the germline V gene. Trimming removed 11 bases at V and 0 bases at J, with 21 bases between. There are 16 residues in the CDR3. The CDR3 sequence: CASGGLPQSSTDTQYF. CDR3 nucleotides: TGTGCCTCCGGGGGACTCCCACAGTCTAGCACAGATACGCAGTATTTT.

CDR3 in amino acids: CASSPSGALLDAEQFF. The CDR3 nucleotides are TGTGCCAGCTCACCTTCAGGGGCCCTGCTTGACGCTGAGCAGTTCTTC. This chain links TRBV18 with TRBJ2-1; perhaps TRBD1 as D (6 bases). The V and J ends lost 3 bases and 9 bases respectively, with 21 bases between them. Germline values: CDR1 KGHSH, CDR2 LQKENI. CDR3 length: 16 residues.

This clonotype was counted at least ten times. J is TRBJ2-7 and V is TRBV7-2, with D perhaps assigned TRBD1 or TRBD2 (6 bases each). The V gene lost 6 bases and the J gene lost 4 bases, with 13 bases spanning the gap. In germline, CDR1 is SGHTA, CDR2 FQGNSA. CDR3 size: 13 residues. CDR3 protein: CASSLRGGYEQYF. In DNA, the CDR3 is TGTGCCAGCAGTTTGAGAGGGGGGTACGAGCAGTACTTC.

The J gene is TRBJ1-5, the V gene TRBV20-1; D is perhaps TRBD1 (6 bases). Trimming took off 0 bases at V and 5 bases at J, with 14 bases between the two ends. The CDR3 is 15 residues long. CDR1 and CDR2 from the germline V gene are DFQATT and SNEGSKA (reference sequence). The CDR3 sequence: CSARDPNRAHQPQHF. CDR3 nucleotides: TGCAGTGCTAGAGACCCCAACAGGGCCCATCAGCCCCAGCATTTT.

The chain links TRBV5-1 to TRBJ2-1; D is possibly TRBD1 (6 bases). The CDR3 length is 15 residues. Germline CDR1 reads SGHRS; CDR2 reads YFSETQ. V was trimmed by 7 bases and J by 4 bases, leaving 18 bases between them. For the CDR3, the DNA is TGCGCCAGCGAGTCGAAGGGGGTAGGGTACAATGAGCAGTTCTTC. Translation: CASESKGVGYNEQFF.

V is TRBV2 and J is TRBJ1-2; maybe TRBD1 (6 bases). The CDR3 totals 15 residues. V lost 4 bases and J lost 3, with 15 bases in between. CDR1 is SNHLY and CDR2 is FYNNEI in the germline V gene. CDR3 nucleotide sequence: TGTGCCAGCAGTGTTGGTACAGGGATCGACTATGGCTACACCTTC. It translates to CASSVGTGIDYGYTF.

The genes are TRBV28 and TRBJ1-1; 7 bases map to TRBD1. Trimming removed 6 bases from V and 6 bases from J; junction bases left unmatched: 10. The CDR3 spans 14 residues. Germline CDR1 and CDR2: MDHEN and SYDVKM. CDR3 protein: CASRLGTVAAEAFF. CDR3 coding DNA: TGTGCCAGCAGGTTGGGGACAGTCGCGGCTGAAGCTTTCTTT.

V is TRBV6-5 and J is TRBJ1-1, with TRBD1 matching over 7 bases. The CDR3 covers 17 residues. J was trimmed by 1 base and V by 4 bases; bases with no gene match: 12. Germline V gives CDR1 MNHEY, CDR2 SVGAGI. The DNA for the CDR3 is TGTGCCAGCAGTTCACCTCGGGACAGAACAAGGAACACTGAAGCTTTCTTT. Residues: CASSSPRDRTRNTEAFF.

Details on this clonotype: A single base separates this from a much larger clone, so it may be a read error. Here the CDR3 DNA reads TGTGCCAGCGGGGGCACAGATGCGCAGTATTTT. Residues: CASGGTDAQYF. The V call is TRBV12-3 or TRBV12-4, the J call TRBJ2-3, with TRBD1 as a possible D gene (6 bases). The length of the CDR3 is 11 residues.

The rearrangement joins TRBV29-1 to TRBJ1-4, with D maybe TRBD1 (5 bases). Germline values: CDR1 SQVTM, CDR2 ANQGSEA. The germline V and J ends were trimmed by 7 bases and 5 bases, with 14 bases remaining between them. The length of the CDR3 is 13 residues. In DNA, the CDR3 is TGCAGCGCCACGGGACCGATGAATGAAAAACTGTTTTTT. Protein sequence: CSATGPMNEKLFF.

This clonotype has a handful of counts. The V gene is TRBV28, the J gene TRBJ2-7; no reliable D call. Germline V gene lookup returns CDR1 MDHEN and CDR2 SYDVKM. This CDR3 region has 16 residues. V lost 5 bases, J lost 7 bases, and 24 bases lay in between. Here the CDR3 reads CASSPEAQADWVEQYF. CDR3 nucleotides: TGTGCCAGCAGTCCCGAGGCGCAGGCAGATTGGGTGGAGCAGTACTTC.

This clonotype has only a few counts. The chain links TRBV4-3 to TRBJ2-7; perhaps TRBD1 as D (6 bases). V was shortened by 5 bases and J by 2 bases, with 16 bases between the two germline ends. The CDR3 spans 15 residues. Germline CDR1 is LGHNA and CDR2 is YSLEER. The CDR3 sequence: CASSVILGTTYEQYF. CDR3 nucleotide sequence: TGCGCCAGCAGCGTAATCCTTGGGACAACCTACGAGCAGTACTTC.

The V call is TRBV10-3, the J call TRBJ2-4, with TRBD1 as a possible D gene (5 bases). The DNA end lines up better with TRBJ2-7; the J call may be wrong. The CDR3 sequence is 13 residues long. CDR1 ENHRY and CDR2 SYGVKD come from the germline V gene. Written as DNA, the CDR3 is TGTGCCATCAGTGAAGGGTCAGGGAACGAGCAGTACTTC. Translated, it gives CAISEGSGNEQYF.

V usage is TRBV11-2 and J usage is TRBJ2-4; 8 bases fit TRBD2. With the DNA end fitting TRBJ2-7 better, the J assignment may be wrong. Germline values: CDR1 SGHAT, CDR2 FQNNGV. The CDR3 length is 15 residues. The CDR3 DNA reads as TGTGCCAGCAACATCTTCGGGGGACTAGGCTACGAGCAGTACTTC. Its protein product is CASNIFGGLGYEQYF.